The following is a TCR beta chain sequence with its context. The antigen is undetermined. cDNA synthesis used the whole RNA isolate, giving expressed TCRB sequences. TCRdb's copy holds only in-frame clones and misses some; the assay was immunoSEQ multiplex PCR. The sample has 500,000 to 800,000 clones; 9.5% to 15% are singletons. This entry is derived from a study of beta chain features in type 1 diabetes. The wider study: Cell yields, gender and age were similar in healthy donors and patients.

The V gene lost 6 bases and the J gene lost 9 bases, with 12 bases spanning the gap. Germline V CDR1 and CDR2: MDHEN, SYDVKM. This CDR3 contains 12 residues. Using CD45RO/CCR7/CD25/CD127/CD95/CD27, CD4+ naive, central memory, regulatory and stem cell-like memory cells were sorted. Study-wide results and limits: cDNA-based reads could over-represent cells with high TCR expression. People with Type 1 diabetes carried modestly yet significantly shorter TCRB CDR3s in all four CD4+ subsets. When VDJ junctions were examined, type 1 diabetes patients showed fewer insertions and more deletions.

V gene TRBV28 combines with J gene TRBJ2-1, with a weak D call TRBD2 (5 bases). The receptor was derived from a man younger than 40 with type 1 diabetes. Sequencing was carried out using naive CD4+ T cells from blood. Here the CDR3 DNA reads TGTGCCAGCAGCCAAGTCGCGGGTGAGCAGTTCTTC. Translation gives CASSQVAGEQFF.